This entry features one T cell receptor beta chain sequence. The sample holds a few counts of this clone. The antigen it recognizes is unknown. Base qualities are not at hand, and no much larger clone is one base apart. The sample belongs to a study of blood T cell repertoires in COVID-19 (dated by TCRdb to 2019 to 2021). Turning to the overall study: The collaborator samples originated in the United States, Italy and Spain and spanned the acute and convalescent phases of COVID-19. Where available, HLA class I and class II types were taken from metadata supplied by the sample provider and were not determined by assay-based typing. Deeply sampled blood TCRbeta repertoires from subjects exposed to, actively infected with, or recovered from COVID-19 were included in the dataset. Samples came from the ongoing ImmuneRACE study (first 160 participants) plus 1,254 subjects from 6 global collaborators. The repertoires were made available in a free public database intended to serve as a resource for research on the immune response to SARS-CoV-2. The prospective study material was composed of cDNA or gDNA derived from T cells, B-cell-depleted T cells, or PBMCs. Nearly every sample came with metadata listing a de-identified subject ID, COVID-19 status, age in years and sex. Results and caveats for the whole study, not just this receptor: Clinical and demographic metadata were provided uncurated, with the amount varying by source and participant.

At one collaborating source in Seattle, patients were enrolled during active infection and were followed longitudinally through the course of disease. Whole blood was collected in K2EDTA tubes by collaborating institutions according to the institutions' own protocols. For TCRbeta analysis, collaborator samples were shipped as frozen whole blood, as isolated PBMCs, or as DNA extracted from either sample type. TCRbeta CDR3 regions were amplified from genomic DNA using the immunoSEQ Assay, a bias-controlled multiplex PCR. Per the authors' processing: Nucleated cell counts per sample were estimated from amplification of reference gene primers within the assay. To quantify the absolute abundance of each unique TCRbeta CDR3 rearrangement, sequence reads were collapsed and filtered. Productive Simpson clonality was computed per sample as the square root of Simpson's diversity index over productive rearrangements. Held by TCRdb, this immuneACCESS table contains in-frame sequences only and omits some clones. Under half of the omission traces to an unresolved V gene where checked; the cause of the rest is unknown. The D gene and trimming were derived from the DNA, and the V and J assignments and clone size from that table. This sample comprises 200,000 to 250,000 clones, about 86% of them detected only once. The top ten clonotypes cover roughly 10% of the sample.

V loses 2 bases, J loses 11 bases, and the germline ends lie 16 bases apart. CDR1 LNHNV and CDR2 YYDKDF are derived from the germline V gene (reference sequence). Inclusive of the bounding cysteine and phenylalanine, the CDR3 is 13 residues long. The entry retains the CDR3 DNA only, 39 bases that are in frame from base 1. Source material: peripheral blood. The sequence was obtained from a woman aged 45-65 years with COVID-19, enrolled during active disease. The chain couples TRBV15 to TRBJ2-7, with TRBD2 tentatively as D gene (5 bases match). This receptor carries the CDR3 CATSRTRDVGEYF. The DNA sequence follows: TGTGCCACCAGCAGAACAAGAGATGTCGGGGAGTACTTC.